This T cell receptor beta chain is from a study of cytomegalovirus exposure and HLA in healthy donors. Whole-study results and caveats: When a later analysis compared HLA-associated TCR beta chains with equally common others, the HLA-associated chains turned out to be more clonally expanded and to have lower generation probabilities. In a later analysis, about 17,000 TCR beta sequences were associated with HLA alleles at 0.05 false discovery rate. What TCR beta sequences reportedly achieved was accurate prediction of HLA-A and HLA-B alleles in most subjects. Donor immune exposure was known only as CMV serostatus.

The CDR3 is made up of 15 amino acids. Trimming cost V 1 base and J 2 bases; bases outside gene matches: 2. In germline, CDR1 is SGHAT, CDR2 FQNNGV. There are a few counts of this clone. What it binds is not known. Both 60 Vbeta primers and 13 Jbeta primers went into the PCR. The assay was immunoSEQ multiplex PCR, and TCRdb's table has in-frame clones only and misses some. This repertoire shows about 130,000 clones, roughly 83% found once; its top ten account for 1.2%. The V call is TRBV11-2, the J call TRBJ1-1; TRBD1 matches at 9 bases. This TCR came from a girl aged 2-15 years in good health and CMV-seronegative. The sequencing sample was made of PBMCs. CDR3 coding DNA: TGTGCCAGCAGCTTAGGGGGACAGGGTAACACTGAAGCTTTCTTT. Residues: CASSLGGQGNTEAFF.